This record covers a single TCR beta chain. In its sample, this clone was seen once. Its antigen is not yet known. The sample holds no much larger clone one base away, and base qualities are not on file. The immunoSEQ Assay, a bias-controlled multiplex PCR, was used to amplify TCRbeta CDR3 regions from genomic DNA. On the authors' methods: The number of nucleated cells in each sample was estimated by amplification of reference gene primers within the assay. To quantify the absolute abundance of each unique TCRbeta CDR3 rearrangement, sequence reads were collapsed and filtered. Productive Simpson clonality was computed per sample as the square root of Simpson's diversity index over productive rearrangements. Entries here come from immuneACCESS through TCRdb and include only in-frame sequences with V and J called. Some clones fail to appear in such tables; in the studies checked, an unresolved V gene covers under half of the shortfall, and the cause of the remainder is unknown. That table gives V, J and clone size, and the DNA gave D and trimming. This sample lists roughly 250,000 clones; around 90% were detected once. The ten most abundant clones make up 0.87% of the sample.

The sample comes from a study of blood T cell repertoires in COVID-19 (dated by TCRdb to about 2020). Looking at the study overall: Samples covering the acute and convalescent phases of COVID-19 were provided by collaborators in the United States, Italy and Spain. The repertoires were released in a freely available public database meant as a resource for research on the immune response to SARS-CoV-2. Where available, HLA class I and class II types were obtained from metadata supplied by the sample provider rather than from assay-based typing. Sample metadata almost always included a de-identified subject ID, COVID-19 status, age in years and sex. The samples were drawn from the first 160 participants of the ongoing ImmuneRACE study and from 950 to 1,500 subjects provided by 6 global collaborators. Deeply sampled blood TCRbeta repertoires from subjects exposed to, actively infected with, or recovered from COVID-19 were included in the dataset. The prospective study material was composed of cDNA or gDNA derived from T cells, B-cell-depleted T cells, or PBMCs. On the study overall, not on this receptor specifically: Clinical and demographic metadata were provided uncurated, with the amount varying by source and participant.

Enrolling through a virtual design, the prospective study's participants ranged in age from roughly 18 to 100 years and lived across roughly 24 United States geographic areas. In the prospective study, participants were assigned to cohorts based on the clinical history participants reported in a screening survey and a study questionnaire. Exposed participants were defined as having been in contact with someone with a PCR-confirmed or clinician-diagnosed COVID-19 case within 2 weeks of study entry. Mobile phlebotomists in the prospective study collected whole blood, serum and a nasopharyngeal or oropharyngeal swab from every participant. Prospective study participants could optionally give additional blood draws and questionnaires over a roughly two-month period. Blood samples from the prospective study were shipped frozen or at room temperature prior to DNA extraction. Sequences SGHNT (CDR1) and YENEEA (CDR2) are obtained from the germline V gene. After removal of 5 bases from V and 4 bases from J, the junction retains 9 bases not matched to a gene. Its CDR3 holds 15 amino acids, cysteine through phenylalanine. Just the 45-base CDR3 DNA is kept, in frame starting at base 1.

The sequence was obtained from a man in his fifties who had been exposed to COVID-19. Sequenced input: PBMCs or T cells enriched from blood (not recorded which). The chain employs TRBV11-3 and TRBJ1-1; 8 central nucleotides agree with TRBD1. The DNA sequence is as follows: TGTGCCAGCAGCCCCCAGCGACAGGGGAGCACTGAAGCTTTCTTT. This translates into CASSPQRQGSTEAFF.